The 4 T cell receptor beta chains reported below all come from one sample, sequenced in a study of T-cell reconstitution after alpha-beta-depleted transplantation in children. Unique molecular identifiers were incorporated during preparation of the TCRbeta library. MiXCR, applied by TCRdb to the PCR reads, yields one record per CDR3 protein. The profile shows about 110,000 distinct CDR3 sequences, about a tenth of them singletons. Sequencing was performed on PBMCs, taken before TCRalphabeta/CD19-depleted stem cell transplant. These receptors came from a boy younger than 10 with acute lymphoblastic leukemia, due to receive a stem cell transplant.

The chain recombines TRBV5-1 with TRBJ2-5; TRBD2 aligns across 13 bases. This CDR3 contains 16 residues. Germline V gene sequence: CDR1 SGHRS, CDR2 YFSETQ. With 4 bases clipped from V and 2 bases from J, the junction kept 5 bases outside the gene matches. This chain's CDR3 is CASSLGLAGVQETQYF. The CDR3 nucleotides read TGCGCCAGCAGCCTCGGACTAGCGGGAGTTCAAGAGACCCAGTACTTC.

In its sample, this clonotype was seen a few times. The genes are TRBV5-5 and TRBJ1-2; 8 bases map to TRBD1. V was clipped by 3 bases and J by 7 bases; unmatched bases: 8. Germline V CDR1 and CDR2: SGHKS, YYEKEE (reference sequence). The CDR3 has 14 residues. This CDR3 is CASSWPGQAGGYTF. The CDR3 bases are TGTGCCAGCAGCTGGCCGGGACAGGCTGGTGGCTACACCTTC.

At least ten counts were recorded for this clonotype. The chain carries TRBV5-1 and TRBJ1-1, with 10 bases identical to TRBD1. Germline assignment: CDR1 SGHRS and CDR2 YFSETQ. This CDR3 spans 16 amino acids. Germline trimming cut 5 bases from V and 5 bases from J; bases unmatched to any gene: 12. The CDR3 DNA is TGCGCCAGCAGACCGACAGGGGGCAGGTTCGAAACTGAAGCTTTCTTT. This codes for CASRPTGGRFETEAFF.

This clonotype has a handful of counts. V gene TRBV6-2 or TRBV6-3 combines with J gene TRBJ2-7; TRBD1 matches 7 bases. The V and J ends lost 0 bases and 4 bases, in that order; junction bases with no gene match: 9. In germline, CDR1 is MNHEY, CDR2 SVGEGT. The CDR3 runs 16 residues. The CDR3 coding sequence is TGTGCCAGCAGTTACTCTTTTGGGACAGCCGCTTACGAGCAGTACTTC. Protein product: CASSYSFGTAAYEQYF.